This record looks at one T cell receptor beta chain sequence and its context. What it recognizes is unknown. The entry originates in a study of cytomegalovirus exposure and HLA in healthy donors. General study findings and limits: There were 150 to 200 TCR beta chains listed as cytomegalovirus-associated. Whilst most TCR sequences proved rare, a subset of public TCRs occurred across many donors. The tendency of first-cohort TCR clusters to co-occur in the 95 to 150 validation repertoires was the finding of a later analysis.

TCRdb's copy holds only in-frame clones and misses some; the assay was immunoSEQ multiplex PCR. The data contain about 250,000 clones, roughly 87% of them singletons. This CDR3 spans 14 amino acids. CDR1 is SGHVS and CDR2 is FQNEAQ in the germline V gene. Trimming left V 5 bases short and J 8 bases short, with 18 bases between. From the roughly 110-subject validation cohort, which was separate from the roughly 700-subject first cohort, the donors were drawn. The sequenced sample was PBMCs. The TCR originated in a man aged 18-30 years in good health and CMV-seropositive. The V and J genes are TRBV7-8 and TRBJ1-2, with D tentatively TRBD1 (6 bases). CDR3 DNA: TGTGCCAGCAGCGCACGGGACACAGGTAGAGGCTACACCTTC. Translation: CASSARDTGRGYTF.